This paragraph covers one TCR beta chain sequence. Clones were read by immunoSEQ multiplex PCR, and TCRdb kept only the in-frame ones, dropping some. Here the sample spans about 220,000 clones, roughly 84% being singletons. CDR3 size: 15 residues. Trimming removed 5 bases from V and 4 bases from J; junction bases left unmatched: 9. The germline V gene encodes CDR1 SGHAT and CDR2 FQDESV (reference sequence). This entry belongs to a study of blood T cell repertoires in COVID-19. The wider study: Acute and convalescent COVID-19 samples came from the United States, Italy and Spain.

The receptor's source is a woman over 75 with acute or convalescent COVID-19. This chain connects TRBV11-1 to TRBJ2-3, with 7 bases identical to TRBD2. The sequenced material came from peripheral blood. CDR3: CASSPRTSWADTQYF. CDR3 sequence (DNA): TGTGCCAGCAGCCCCCGGACTAGTTGGGCAGATACGCAGTATTTT.